This T cell receptor beta chain was recovered during a study of CD8+CD57+ T cells in acquired aplastic anemia. Study-level results: Common to patients and controls were 25 to 30 CD8+ CDR3 sequences.

TCR beta VDJ combinations and CDR3 sequences were profiled from genomic DNA. TCRdb processed the reads anew with MiXCR; each CDR3 protein has one entry. The top ten clones hold around 9.7% of a sample with roughly 190,000 distinct CDR3 sequences, nearly 50% of them seen once. Concerning this clonotype: Its antigen is undetermined.

Whoever was chosen for sequencing had shown CD8+CD57+ cell expansion by flow cytometry. There were no patients without severe acquired aplastic anemia. The ends lost 7 bases at V and 12 bases at J; junction bases unmatched: 11. CDR3 length: 13 amino acids. CDR1 is SGHNT, CDR2 YYREEE, per germline (reference sequence). Sequenced: sorted CD4+, CD8+, or CD8+CD57+ T cells (not recorded which) from PBMCs. The receptor was derived from a human donor with aplastic anemia. This sequence joins TRBV5-4 and TRBJ2-5; TRBD2 agrees at 11 bases. The DNA for the CDR3 is TGTGCCAGCTCCCTTATAGCGGGAGGGATGAAGTACTTC. Translated, it gives CASSLIAGGMKYF.